This T cell receptor (beta chain) came from a study of shared clonotypes between healthy human individuals. Findings and limits, study-wide: The rarefaction results pointed to incomplete sorted-subset sequencing despite large depth.

The CDR3 spans 14 residues. Germline V lookup: CDR1 MNHNY, CDR2 SVGAGI (reference sequence). Trimming took 6 bases from V and 3 from J, leaving 15 bases between them. Regarding this clone: What it binds is not known.

Generated by immunoSEQ multiplex PCR, the TCRdb table keeps only in-frame clones and is missing some. Of hundreds of thousands of clones in the sample, 85% to 95% are singletons; the top ten hold approximately 0.11%. Cells designated naive CD8 were CD45RO-negative and were positively selected for CCR7, with terminally differentiated effector memory CD45RA+ cells excluded. Material: naive CD8+ T cells sorted from blood. The J gene is TRBJ2-7, the V gene TRBV6-6; the D gene is possibly TRBD2 (6 bases). This receptor was identified in a woman in her 30s in good health. CDR3 sequence reads: CASSSGTGSYEQYF. The CDR3 DNA reads as TGTGCCAGCAGCTCCGGGACCGGGAGCTACGAGCAGTACTTC.